The 10 T cell receptor beta chains below come from one sample, sequenced in a study of blood T cell repertoires in COVID-19. Data came from immunoSEQ multiplex PCR; TCRdb stores just in-frame clones and leaves some out. The sample contains a few hundred thousand clones, around nine tenths of which appear only once. The specimen sequenced was peripheral blood. The receptors were sampled from a man in his 60s with acute or convalescent COVID-19.

This chain links TRBV6-6 with TRBJ1-2; no clear D gene. V lost 6 bases to trimming and J lost 4 bases, with 9 bases between them. This CDR3 contains 12 residues. CDR1 and CDR2 from the germline V gene are MNHNY and SVGAGI (reference sequence). The CDR3 loop reads CASSLTIYGYTF. The CDR3 bases are TGTGCCAGCAGCCTCACTATCTATGGCTACACCTTC.

The V and J genes are TRBV18 and TRBJ2-5, with TRBD1 as a possible D gene (5 bases). Germline V gene data show CDR1 as KGHSH and CDR2 as LQKENI. CDR3 size: 17 residues. Trimming pared 1 base from V and 1 base from J, leaving 16 bases between. The CDR3 nucleotides are TGTGCCAGCTCACCACTTGTATCGCCCAGGGCCCAAGAGACCCAGTACTTC. Amino acids: CASSPLVSPRAQETQYF. The full variable domain, rest sourced from reference TRBV18 and TRBJ2-5, is NAGVMQNPRHLVRRRGQEARLRCSPMKGHSHVYWYRQLPEEGLKFMVYLQKENIIDESGMPKERFSAEFPKEGPSILRIQQVVRGDSAAYFCASSPLVSPRAQETQYFGPGTRLLVL.

The table lists this clone with a few counts. CDR3 bases: TGTGCCAGCAGTCGGACAGGGGCCGGAAACACCATATATTTT. It codes for CASSRTGAGNTIYF. V and J are TRBV7-8 and TRBJ1-3, with 9 bases matching TRBD1. Germline CDR1 is SGHVS and CDR2 is FQNEAQ. The V segment lost 6 bases and the J segment 4 bases; nucleotides outside the gene matches: 4. CDR3 size: 14 residues.

V gene TRBV7-3 combines with J gene TRBJ1-3; the match to TRBD1 covers 8 bases. The germline V gene has CDR1 SGHTA and CDR2 FQGTGA. Trimming at V came to 5 bases and at J to 0 bases, leaving 18 bases not matched to a gene. The CDR3 is 20 residues long. The CDR3 sequence is CASSPLGFGGQGPSGNTIYF. The CDR3 DNA follows: TGTGCCAGCAGCCCGTTGGGGTTTGGCGGACAGGGACCCTCTGGAAACACCATATATTTT.

The V gene is TRBV28, the J gene TRBJ2-7; 9 bases are a match to TRBD1. V lost 6 bases, J lost 0 bases, and 6 bases stayed unmatched. The CDR3 spans 15 residues. Germline assignment: CDR1 MDHEN and CDR2 SYDVKM. As DNA, the CDR3 is TGTGCCAGCAGGCAACAGGGGGCGGTCTCCTACGAGCAGTACTTC. Amino acids: CASRQQGAVSYEQYF.

The V call is TRBV7-3, the J call TRBJ2-1; 13 bases fit TRBD2. The V gene end was trimmed by 4 bases and the J gene end by 10 bases; junction bases not matched to a gene: 7. This CDR3 comprises 15 residues. The germline CDR1 and CDR2 sequences are SGHTA and FQGTGA. CDR3 sequence (DNA): TGTGCCAGCAGCTCGGGACTAGCGGGGATTAGGGAGCAGTTCTTC. It codes for CASSSGLAGIREQFF.

This chain links TRBV5-6 with TRBJ2-5, with 8 bases that match TRBD1. Unmatched junction bases numbered 11, after V lost 5 bases and J lost 5 bases. This CDR3 comprises 15 residues. Germline CDR1 and CDR2: SGHDT and YYEEEE. The CDR3 DNA reads as TGTGCCAGCAGTATGGCAGGGGGCCATGCGGAGACCCAGTACTTC. Amino acids: CASSMAGGHAETQYF.

The chain combines TRBV6-2 or TRBV6-3 with TRBJ1-4; D is ambiguous. CDR3 length: 14 residues. Trimming left V 2 bases short and J 4 bases short, with 8 bases between. Germline lookup yields CDR1 MNHEY and CDR2 SVGEGT. CDR3 residues: CASSYRDGNEKLFF. In DNA form, the CDR3 reads TGTGCCAGCAGTTACCGGGATGGTAATGAAAAACTGTTTTTT.

The chain combines TRBV19 with TRBJ2-3, with 12 bases matching TRBD2. There are 16 residues in the CDR3. Germline V CDR1 and CDR2: LNHDA, SQIVND (reference sequence). With V trimmed by 4 bases and J by 9 bases, 11 bases remained unmatched. This CDR3 reads CASSKPGLAGAGTQYF. In nucleotides, the CDR3 is TGTGCCAGTAGTAAACCGGGACTAGCGGGCGCGGGGACGCAGTATTTT.

The chain has TRBV27 and TRBJ2-2; 7 nucleotides agree with TRBD2. CDR1 MNHEY and CDR2 SMNVEV come from the germline V gene (reference sequence). The junction had 14 bases not matched to a gene; V was cut back by 5 bases and J by 2 bases. This CDR3 has 18 amino acids. The chain's CDR3 is CASSPRRTGLLNTGELFF. In nucleotides, the CDR3 is TGTGCCAGCAGTCCCCGTAGGACGGGACTACTTAACACCGGGGAGCTGTTTTTT.